This T cell receptor (beta chain) was recorded in a study of blood T cell repertoires in COVID-19. The wider study: Donors in the United States, Italy and Spain gave samples during acute or convalescent COVID-19. PBMCs, B-cell-depleted T cells, or T cells provided the cDNA or gDNA that made up the material.

This clone was seen just once. Methods used by the authors: It was from reference gene primer amplification that nucleated cell counts were estimated. Sequencing used immunoSEQ multiplex PCR; TCRdb keeps in-frame clones, though not all of them. V and J calls and clone size follow that table, whereas D and trimming were derived from the DNA. The repertoire has around 180,000 clones, approximately 85% of them found once; the top ten carry roughly 9.8%. CDR3 length: 15 residues. Germline V CDR1 and CDR2: SNHLY, FYNNEI. The V end lost 6 bases, the J end lost 2 bases, and 14 bases lay between the germline ends.

The chain joins TRBV2 to TRBJ1-5; D is unresolved. The receptor's source is a woman over 75 with acute or convalescent COVID-19. Sequencing was carried out using peripheral blood. This chain's CDR3 is CASRTSAGGNQPQHF. CDR3 DNA sequence: TGTGCCAGCAGAACCAGCGCCGGCGGCAATCAGCCCCAGCATTTT.